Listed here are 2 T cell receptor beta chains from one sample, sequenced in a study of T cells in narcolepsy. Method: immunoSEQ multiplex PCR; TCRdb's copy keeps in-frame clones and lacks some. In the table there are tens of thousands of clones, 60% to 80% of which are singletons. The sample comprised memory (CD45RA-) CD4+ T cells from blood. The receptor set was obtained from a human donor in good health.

CDR3 region: CASSLGLGYGYTF. DNA for the CDR3: TGTGCCAGCAGCTTAGGGCTGGGTTATGGCTACACCTTC. V usage is TRBV7-8 and J usage is TRBJ1-2; the D is unclear. This CDR3 has 13 residues. Trimming stripped 1 base from V and 5 bases from J, with 8 bases between. CDR1 and CDR2 (germline): SGHVS, FQNEAQ.

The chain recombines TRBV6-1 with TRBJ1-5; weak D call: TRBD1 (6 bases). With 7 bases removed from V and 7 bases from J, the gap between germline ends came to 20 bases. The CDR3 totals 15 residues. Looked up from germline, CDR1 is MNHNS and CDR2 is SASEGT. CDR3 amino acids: CASIPSRGARQPQHF. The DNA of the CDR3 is TGTGCCAGCATTCCATCAAGGGGGGCACGGCAGCCCCAGCATTTT.